This T cell receptor beta chain was retrieved from a study of PD-L1 blockade in urothelial cancer. Whole-study findings and limits: Stronger expansion of tumor-associated clones in blood at 3 weeks distinguished durable-benefit patients.

Regarding time point: peripheral blood 6 weeks after treatment start. For this clone: Its target is not known.

Profiled with immunoSEQ multiplex PCR; TCRdb holds only in-frame clones, not every one. The table shows about 50,000 clones, with under 85% occurring only once. This CDR3 spans 15 amino acids. V lost 3 bases, J lost 7 bases, and 15 bases lay in between. The V gene's germline CDR1 is ENHRY and CDR2 SYGVKD. The TCR comes from a middle-aged man with urothelial cancer. The source material was PBMCs, sampled around atezolizumab (anti-PD-L1) treatment. The V call is TRBV10-3, the J call TRBJ2-2, with D possibly TRBD1 on 6 matching bases. The CDR3 protein is CAISEQGFHDGELFF. CDR3 in DNA: TGTGCCATCAGTGAACAGGGATTTCATGACGGGGAGCTGTTTTTT.